The rows below give T cell receptor beta chains drawn from one sample of a study of long-term antiretroviral therapy in people with HIV. Data came from immunoSEQ multiplex PCR; TCRdb stores just in-frame clones and leaves some out. This table holds roughly 32,000 clones, 65% to 90% found once. Sequenced here: unsorted PBMCs, sampled about 3.5 years after starting antiretroviral therapy. The receptors shown here come from a man aged 18 to 29 with HIV. The CDR3 runs from the conserved cysteine through the conserved F or W. The D gene is left open where the match is weak. Size is stated for part of the rows, as once, few or many counts, or as a class when the clone is expanded.

J gene	clone size	V gene	D gene	CDR3 protein	CDR3 DNA
TRBJ2-1	NA	TRBV7-9	TRBD2	CASSTPSGPLNEQFF	TGTGCCAGCAGCACTCCTAGCGGACCACTCAATGAGCAGTTCTTC
TRBJ2-2	once	TRBV5-1	NA	CASSLASRNTGELFF	TGCGCCAGCAGCTTGGCCTCTAGGAACACCGGGGAGCTGTTTTTT
TRBJ2-7	medium-sized	TRBV28	NA	CASSPGFYEQYF	TGTGCCAGCAGTCCAGGGTTCTACGAGCAGTACTTC
TRBJ1-1	NA	TRBV28	NA	CASEETRVSEAFF	TGTGCCAGTGAAGAAACCCGGGTCTCTGAAGCTTTCTTT
TRBJ1-2	NA	TRBV5-1	NA	CASSLGSGGGYGYTF	TGCGCCAGCAGCTTGGGATCGGGAGGGGGCTATGGCTACACCTTC
TRBJ1-4	NA	TRBV7-8	NA	CASSLRNDEKLFF	TGTGCCAGCAGCTTAAGGAATGATGAAAAACTGTTTTTT
TRBJ2-2	NA	TRBV11-2	NA	CASSPSRVEANTGELFF	TGTGCCAGCAGCCCCTCCCGGGTCGAGGCGAACACCGGGGAGCTGTTTTTT
TRBJ2-1	NA	TRBV7-8	NA	CASSFIRGSSYNEQFF	TGTGCCAGCAGCTTCATCAGAGGTAGCTCCTACAATGAGCAGTTCTTC
TRBJ1-2	NA	TRBV4-1	NA	CASSRPGPDIYGYTF	TGCGCCAGCAGCCGACCGGGCCCTGATATCTATGGCTACACCTTC
TRBJ1-1	NA	TRBV10-3	NA	CAISDRPKNTEAFF	TGTGCCATCAGTGACAGGCCGAAGAACACTGAAGCTTTCTTT
TRBJ2-7	NA	TRBV27	TRBD1	CASSHFRDRREQYF	TGTGCCAGCAGTCATTTCCGGGACAGGAGGGAGCAGTACTTC
TRBJ1-4	once	TRBV28	TRBD1	CASSPRTGGVEKLFF	TGTGCCAGCAGCCCCCGGACAGGGGGGGTGGAAAAACTGTTTTTT
TRBJ2-2	NA	TRBV7-6	NA	CASSLAHWEGLTGELFF	TGTGCCAGCAGCTTAGCGCATTGGGAAGGGTTGACCGGGGAGCTGTTTTTT
TRBJ2-7	NA	TRBV27	NA	CASSPSGGALYEQYF	TGTGCCAGCAGCCCGTCAGGGGGGGCTCTATACGAGCAGTACTTC
TRBJ2-7	NA	TRBV6-1	NA	CASSVTSHPAGEQYF	TGTGCCAGCAGTGTTACTAGCCATCCCGCGGGGGAGCAGTACTTC